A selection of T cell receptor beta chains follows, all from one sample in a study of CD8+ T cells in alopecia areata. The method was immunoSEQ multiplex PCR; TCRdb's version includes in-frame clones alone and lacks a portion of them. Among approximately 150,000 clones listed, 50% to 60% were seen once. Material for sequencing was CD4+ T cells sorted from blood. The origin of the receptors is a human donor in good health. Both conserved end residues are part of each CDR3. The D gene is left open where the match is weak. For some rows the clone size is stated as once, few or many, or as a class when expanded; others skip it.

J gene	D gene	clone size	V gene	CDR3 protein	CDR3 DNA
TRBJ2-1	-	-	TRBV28	CASRGGYTHNEQFF	TGTGCCAGCAGGGGGGGATATACACACAATGAGCAGTTCTTC
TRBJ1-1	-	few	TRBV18	CASSLAAGMNTEAFF	TGTGCCAGCTCCCTTGCGGCTGGCATGAACACTGAAGCTTTCTTT
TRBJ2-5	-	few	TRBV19	CASSSGSQETQYF	TGTGCCAGTTCCTCCGGTAGCCAAGAGACCCAGTACTTC
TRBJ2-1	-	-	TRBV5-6	CASSLGRFHEQFF	TGTGCCAGCAGCTTGGGTAGGTTCCATGAGCAGTTCTTC
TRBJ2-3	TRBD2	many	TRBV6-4	CASSERETDTQYF	TGTGCCAGCAGTGAGCGGGAGACAGATACGCAGTATTTT
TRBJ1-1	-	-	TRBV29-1	CSVGQMNTEAFF	TGCAGCGTTGGGCAGATGAACACTGAAGCTTTCTTT
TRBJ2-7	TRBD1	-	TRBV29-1	CSVEPLQGEYEQYF	TGCAGCGTTGAGCCTTTACAGGGGGAATACGAGCAGTACTTC
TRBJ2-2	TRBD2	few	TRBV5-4	CASSPGAGTSGGELFF	TGTGCCAGCAGCCCTGGTGCCGGGACTAGCGGCGGGGAGCTGTTTTTT
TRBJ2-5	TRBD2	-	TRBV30	CAWSVGLAGTRETQYF	TGTGCCTGGAGTGTTGGTCTAGCGGGGACGCGAGAGACCCAGTACTTC
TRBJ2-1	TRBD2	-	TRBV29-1	CSVLAGSLNEQFF	TGCAGCGTGCTAGCGGGGTCTCTCAATGAGCAGTTCTTC
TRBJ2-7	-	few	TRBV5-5	CASSLEYGRDEQYF	TGTGCCAGCAGCTTGGAGTACGGACGGGACGAGCAGTACTTC
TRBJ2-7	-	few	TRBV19	CASSIPGAISYEQYF	TGTGCCAGTAGTATTCCAGGTGCAATCTCCTACGAGCAGTACTTC